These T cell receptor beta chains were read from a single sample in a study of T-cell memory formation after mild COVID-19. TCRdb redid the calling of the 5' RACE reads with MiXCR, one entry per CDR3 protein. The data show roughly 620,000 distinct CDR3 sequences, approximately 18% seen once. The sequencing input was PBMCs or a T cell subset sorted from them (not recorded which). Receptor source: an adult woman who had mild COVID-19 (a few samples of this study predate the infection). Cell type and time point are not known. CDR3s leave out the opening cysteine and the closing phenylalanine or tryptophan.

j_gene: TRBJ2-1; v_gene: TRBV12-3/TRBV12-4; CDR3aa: ASRRGETVDGEQF
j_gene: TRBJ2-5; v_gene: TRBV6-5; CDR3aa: ASSQAVFEETQY
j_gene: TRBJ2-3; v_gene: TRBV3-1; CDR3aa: ASSPSSGSTDTQY
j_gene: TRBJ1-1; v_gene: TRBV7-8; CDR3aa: ASSSGHTEAF
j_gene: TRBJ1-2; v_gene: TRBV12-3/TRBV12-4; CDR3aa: ASTRGEYGYT
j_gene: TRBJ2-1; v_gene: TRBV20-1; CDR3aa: SAQRGFNEQF
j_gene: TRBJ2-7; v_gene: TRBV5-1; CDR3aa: ASSRTGGQMAYEQY
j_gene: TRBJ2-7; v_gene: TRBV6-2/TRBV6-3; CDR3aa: ASSPIGETCED
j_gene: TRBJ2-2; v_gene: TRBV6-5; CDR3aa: ASSYSGRLAGGTGELF
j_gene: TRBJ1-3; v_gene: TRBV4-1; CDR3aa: ASSQDRGLGNTIY
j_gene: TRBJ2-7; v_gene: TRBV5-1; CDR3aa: ASSWDNSYEQY
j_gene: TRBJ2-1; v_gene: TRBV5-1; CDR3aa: ASSLVGGGVNEQF
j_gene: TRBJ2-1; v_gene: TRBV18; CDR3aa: ASSPGLATNNEQF
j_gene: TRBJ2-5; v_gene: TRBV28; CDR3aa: ASSPAGVVETQY
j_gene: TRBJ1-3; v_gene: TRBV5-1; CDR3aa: ASSLPTGTSGNTIY
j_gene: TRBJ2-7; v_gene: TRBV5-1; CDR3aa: ASRRGTNSYEQY
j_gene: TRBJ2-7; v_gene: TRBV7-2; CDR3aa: ASSLRAVSSSYEQY
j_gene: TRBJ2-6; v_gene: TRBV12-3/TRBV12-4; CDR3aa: ASSPVSGANVLT